This entry features one T cell receptor (beta chain) sequence. What it recognizes is unknown. This sample is drawn from a study of cytomegalovirus exposure and HLA in healthy donors. Study-wide results and limits: Reports credit the classifier with highly specific, highly sensitive diagnosis of cytomegalovirus status.

CDR1 and CDR2 (germline): SEHNR, FQNEAQ (reference sequence). This CDR3 has 18 residues. Unmatched junction bases numbered 9, after V lost 5 bases and J lost 2 bases. The PCR had 60 Vbeta and 13 Jbeta primers. The assay was immunoSEQ multiplex PCR, and TCRdb's table has in-frame clones only and misses some. Altogether 250,000 to 350,000 clones are present, over 85% being singletons, with the ten largest covering 2% to 3%. This receptor was obtained from a woman between 18 and 29 years old in good health and CMV-seronegative. The genes are TRBV7-9 and TRBJ1-6; 10 positions match TRBD1. The sample comprised PBMCs. As DNA, the CDR3 is TGTGCCAGCAGCCCCGGAGGGACAGGGGTAACCTATAATTCACCCCTCCACTTT. This sequence encodes CASSPGGTGVTYNSPLHF.